This T cell receptor beta chain stems from a study of OX40 agonist ivuxolimab in advanced cancers. Regarding the study as a whole: Both CD4+ and CD8+ T cell populations in blood had undergone clonal expansion by week 6 at 0.1 to 3.0 mg/kg.

Sequencing was performed with immunoSEQ multiplex PCR; in TCRdb, only in-frame clones are kept and a portion is missing. The sample has about 55,000 clones; 88% are singletons. This clone showed up just once. As yet, its antigen is unknown. Sequenced here: CD4+ or CD8+ T cells sorted from blood, sampled in a trial of the OX40 agonist ivuxolimab. The sequence came from an adult with an advanced solid tumor such as melanoma, head and neck, liver or kidney cancer.

CDR3 nucleotide sequence: TGTGCCAGCAGCGTATCCGGGACAGGGATGAACACTGAAGCTTTCTTT. Translated, it gives CASSVSGTGMNTEAFF. This chain uses TRBV9 with TRBJ1-1, with 9 bases lining up with TRBD1. The ends lost 1 base at V and 0 bases at J; junction bases unmatched: 4. The germline CDR1 and CDR2 sequences are SGDLS and YYNGEE. The CDR3 is 16 amino acids.